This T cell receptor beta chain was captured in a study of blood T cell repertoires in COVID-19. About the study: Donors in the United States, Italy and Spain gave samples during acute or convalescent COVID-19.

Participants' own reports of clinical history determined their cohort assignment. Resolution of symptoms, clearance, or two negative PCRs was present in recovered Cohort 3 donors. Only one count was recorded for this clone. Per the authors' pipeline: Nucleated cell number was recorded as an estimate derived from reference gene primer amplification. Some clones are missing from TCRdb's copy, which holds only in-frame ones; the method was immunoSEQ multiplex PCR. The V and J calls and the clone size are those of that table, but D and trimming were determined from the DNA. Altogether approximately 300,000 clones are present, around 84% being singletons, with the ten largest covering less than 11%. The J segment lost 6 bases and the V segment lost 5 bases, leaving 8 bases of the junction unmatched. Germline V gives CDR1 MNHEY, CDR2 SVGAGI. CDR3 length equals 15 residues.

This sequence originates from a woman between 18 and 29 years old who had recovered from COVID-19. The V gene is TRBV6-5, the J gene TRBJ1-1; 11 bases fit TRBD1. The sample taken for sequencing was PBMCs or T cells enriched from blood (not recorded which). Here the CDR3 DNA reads TGTGCCAGCAGTAACGGGACAGGGGGAAGAGCTGAAGCTTTCTTT. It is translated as CASSNGTGGRAEAFF.